These 24 T cell receptor beta chains were sequenced from one sample in a study of blood T cell repertoires in COVID-19. Sequenced by immunoSEQ multiplex PCR; TCRdb stores in-frame clones only, minus some. The table lists around 150,000 clones, about 80% of them singletons. Sequences were obtained from peripheral blood. These receptors originate from a woman in her sixties or seventies with acute or convalescent COVID-19.

The CDR3 region is CATSDIGDTQYF. CDR3 DNA sequence: TGTGCCACCAGTGATATCGGGGATACGCAGTATTTT. The J gene is TRBJ2-3, the V gene TRBV24-1, with D unresolved. The CDR3 extends over 12 amino acids. Germline V gene sequence: CDR1 KGHDR, CDR2 SFDVKD. V shed 3 bases and J shed 6 bases, with 6 bases lying between them.

The chain joins TRBV6-5 to TRBJ1-1; D unclear. This CDR3 is built from 11 residues. CDR1 MNHEY and CDR2 SVGAGI come from the germline V gene. V was cut by 6 bases and J by 10 bases, with 12 bases left in between. DNA of the CDR3: TGTGCCAGCAGGACGTATGAGGGAGCTTTCTTT. As protein: CASRTYEGAFF.

This rearrangement joins TRBV12-3 or TRBV12-4 to TRBJ1-6, with 7 bases matching TRBD1. V lost 3 bases and J lost 13; bases outside the gene matches: 6. The CDR3 extends over 13 amino acids. CDR3 protein: CASSLTGRSPLHF. The CDR3 DNA sequence: TGTGCCAGCAGTTTGACAGGGCGGTCGCCCCTCCACTTT.

The V call is TRBV18, the J call TRBJ1-6; D is unclear. CDR1 is KGHSH, CDR2 LQKENI, per germline. This CDR3 is 15 amino acids long. V dropped 6 bases and J dropped 0 bases, with 9 bases sitting between them. CDR3 sequence reads: CASSQSSSYNSPLHF. In DNA, the CDR3 is TGTGCCAGCTCCCAGTCAAGCTCCTATAATTCACCCCTCCACTTT.

J is TRBJ1-2 and V is TRBV9; D is perhaps TRBD1 (5 bases). Per germline, CDR1 SGDLS and CDR2 YYNGEE. The CDR3 length is 14 residues. V dropped 0 bases and J dropped 8 bases, with 14 bases sitting between them. CDR3 coding DNA: TGTGCCAGCAGCGTAGCTAGGGCAGGGAGGGGCTACACCTTC. This sequence encodes CASSVARAGRGYTF.

The J gene is TRBJ1-5, the V gene TRBV6-2 or TRBV6-3, with D hard to call. The CDR3 has 15 residues. V was trimmed by 2 bases and J by 4 bases, leaving 12 bases between them. Germline V gives CDR1 MNHEY, CDR2 SVGEGT. In DNA, the CDR3 is TGTGCCAGCAGTTACCCCGCGATCCGTAATCAGCCCCAGCATTTT. It yields the protein CASSYPAIRNQPQHF.

This chain links TRBV7-2 with TRBJ2-2, with 8 nucleotides matching TRBD2. The CDR3 totals 15 residues. Germline V gene lookup returns CDR1 SGHTA and CDR2 FQGNSA. V lost 11 bases to trimming and J lost 0 bases; unmatched junction nucleotides: 8. The CDR3 sequence: CAGGKAGANTGELFF. CDR3 in DNA: TGTGCCGGGGGAAAAGCGGGGGCGAACACCGGGGAGCTGTTTTTT.

The CDR3 DNA is TGTGCCAGTAGTATACGACAGGGCGGTTTCTACAATGAGCAGTTCTTC. This translates into CASSIRQGGFYNEQFF. The rearrangement uses TRBV19 and TRBJ2-1; 7 bases align to TRBD1. Germline lookup yields CDR1 LNHDA and CDR2 SQIVND (reference sequence). Trimming cost V 2 bases and J 3 bases; bases outside gene matches: 7. The CDR3 spans 16 residues.

The V call is TRBV5-4, the J call TRBJ2-3; the match to TRBD1 covers 8 bases. After removal of 5 bases from V and 5 bases from J, the junction contained 7 bases not matched to a gene. The CDR3 loop spans 14 amino acids. Germline assignment: CDR1 SGHNT and CDR2 YYREEE (reference sequence). CDR3 bases: TGTGCCAGCAGTGGACAGGGAAGTATAGATACGCAGTATTTT. It specifies CASSGQGSIDTQYF.

The gene calls are TRBV28 and TRBJ1-4; tentative D call: TRBD1 (6 bases). This CDR3 contains 13 residues. Germline CDR1 and CDR2: MDHEN and SYDVKM. V was clipped by 3 bases and J by 9 bases, with 11 bases between them. The CDR3 loop reads CASSLADSQKLFF. CDR3 DNA sequence: TGTGCCAGCAGTTTGGCGGACAGCCAAAAACTGTTTTTT.

This sequence joins TRBV7-3 and TRBJ2-1; 8 bases agree with TRBD2. Germline CDR1 and CDR2: SGHTA and FQGTGA. V lost 1 base and J lost 4; bases outside the gene matches: 9. The CDR3 length is 17 residues. CDR3 DNA sequence: TGTGCCAGCAGCTTAAGACCCGGGACTAGAGATTACAATGAGCAGTTCTTC. It yields the protein CASSLRPGTRDYNEQFF. Full variable domain (rest looked up from reference TRBV7-3 and TRBJ2-1): GAGVSQTPSNKVTEKGKYVELRCDPISGHTALYWYRQSLGQGPEFLIYFQGTGAADDSGLPNDRFFAVRPEGSVSTLKIQRTERGDSAVYLCASSLRPGTRDYNEQFFGPGTRLTVL.

For this clone: This CDR3 is also generated by other DNA sequences in the sample. V is TRBV3-1 (or the pseudogene TRBV3-2) and J is TRBJ1-1; D remains ambiguous. Germline V lookup: CDR1 LGHDT, CDR2 YNNKEL (reference sequence). V dropped 2 bases and J dropped 3 bases, with 7 bases sitting between them. The CDR3 contains 13 residues. CDR3 in DNA: TGTGCCAGCAGCCAAATAACAGACACTGAAGCTTTCTTT. Protein: CASSQITDTEAFF.

The chain recombines TRBV5-1 with TRBJ2-2; D is possibly TRBD2 (5 bases). CDR1 is SGHRS and CDR2 is YFSETQ in the germline V gene. The CDR3 has 14 residues. Trimming pared 4 bases from V and 7 bases from J, leaving 14 bases between. Here the CDR3 reads CASSATFGVGELFF. The CDR3 DNA reads TGCGCCAGCAGCGCTACATTCGGGGTCGGGGAGCTGTTTTTT.

The rearrangement uses TRBV9 and TRBJ2-2, with 7 bases aligning to TRBD2. The CDR3 spans 16 residues. Germline CDR1 is SGDLS and CDR2 is YYNGEE. Trimming at V came to 4 bases and at J to 3 bases, leaving 9 bases not matched to a gene. CDR3 nucleotides: TGTGCCAGCAGCTCCCCCCCAGGGAGGGACACCGGGGAGCTGTTTTTT. This codes for CASSSPPGRDTGELFF. The entire variable domain, with the rest obtained from reference TRBV9 and TRBJ2-2, is as follows: DSGVTQTPKHLITATGQRVTLRCSPRSGDLSVYWYQQSLDQGLQFLIQYYNGEERAKGNILERFSAQQFPDLHSELNLSSLELGDSALYFCASSSPPGRDTGELFFGEGSRLTVL.

The CDR3 region has the DNA TGCGCCAGCAGTGTAGGACAGGGGTTGGAGACCCAGTACTTC. The encoded protein is CASSVGQGLETQYF. The chain joins TRBV10-1 to TRBJ2-5, with 9 nucleotides matching TRBD1. Germline V lookup: CDR1 WNHNN, CDR2 SYGVQD (reference sequence). Trimming removed 4 bases from V and 5 bases from J; junction bases left unmatched: 5. CDR3 length equals 14 residues.

CDR3 sequence (DNA): TGTGCCAGCAGCCAAGGAGGGCTTCTAATGGAAGAGACCCAGTACTTC. This encodes CASSQGGLLMEETQYF. The V call is TRBV3-1 (or the pseudogene TRBV3-2), the J call TRBJ2-5, with D tentatively TRBD2 (5 bases). V shed 1 base and J shed 3 bases, with 15 bases lying between them. The CDR3 covers 16 residues. Germline V CDR1 and CDR2: LGHDT, YNNKEL (reference sequence).

A single count supports this clone. The gene calls are TRBV9 and TRBJ2-7, with 13 nucleotides matching TRBD2. Germline V gives CDR1 SGDLS, CDR2 YYNGEE. Germline trimming cut 2 bases from V and 4 bases from J; bases unmatched to any gene: 12. This CDR3 spans 18 amino acids. CDR3 DNA sequence: TGTGCCAGCAGCGTTACAGGGACTAGCGGGAATGGATATTACGAGCAGTACTTC. It translates to CASSVTGTSGNGYYEQYF.

In DNA form, the CDR3 reads TGTGCCAGCAGGACGACATCGAACTATGGCTACACCTTC. Protein product: CASRTTSNYGYTF. The chain carries TRBV6-6 and TRBJ1-2; D is undetermined. Deletions cut 6 bases from V and 2 bases from J, with 10 bases between. The germline CDR1 and CDR2 sequences are MNHNY and SVGAGI (reference sequence). This CDR3 is 13 amino acids long.

The chain couples TRBV23-1 to TRBJ2-1; TRBD2 agrees at 8 bases. TRBV23-1 is sorted into the ORF group, with uncertain function. This CDR3 spans 16 amino acids. The trim removed 2 bases at V and 0 bases at J, leaving 3 bases unmatched. CDR3 DNA sequence: TGCGCCAGCAGTCAAGGCGGGAGGAACTCCTACAATGAGCAGTTCTTC. Its protein product is CASSQGGRNSYNEQFF.

The V call is TRBV11-2, the J call TRBJ2-3, with 10 bases identical to TRBD2. The V segment lost 1 base and the J segment 4 bases; nucleotides outside the gene matches: 5. CDR1 and CDR2 from the germline V gene are SGHAT and FQNNGV. There are 16 residues in the CDR3. The chain's CDR3 is CASSLVAGGRADTQYF. In DNA, the CDR3 is TGTGCCAGCAGCTTAGTAGCGGGAGGCAGGGCAGATACGCAGTATTTT.

The genes are TRBV19 and TRBJ1-1, with D possibly matching TRBD1 (5 bases). The CDR3 covers 15 residues. Trimming removed 8 bases at V and 0 bases at J, with 16 bases between. From germline, CDR1 is LNHDA and CDR2 SQIVND (reference sequence). CDR3 DNA sequence: TGTGCCAGTGTGCGACAGACTTCAATGAACACTGAAGCTTTCTTT. It codes for CASVRQTSMNTEAFF.

V usage is TRBV15 and J usage is TRBJ2-1, with TRBD2 identical over 11 bases. CDR1 and CDR2 from the germline V gene are LNHNV and YYDKDF (reference sequence). With V trimmed by 0 bases and J by 0 bases, 4 bases remained unmatched. The CDR3 is 18 residues long. CDR3 loop: CATSRDTTSGSSYNEQFF. CDR3 sequence (DNA): TGTGCCACCAGCAGAGATACCACTAGCGGGAGCTCCTACAATGAGCAGTTCTTC.

The chain joins TRBV4-1 to TRBJ1-5; 7 bases are a match to TRBD1. Trimming took 8 bases from V and 7 from J; bases not matched to a gene: 8. The germline V gene has CDR1 MGHRA and CDR2 YSYEKL. The CDR3 sequence is 13 residues long. For the CDR3, the DNA is TGCGCCAGCCAACAGGGGCTCGGGCAGCCCCAGCATTTT. Translation: CASQQGLGQPQHF.

The gene calls are TRBV9 and TRBJ2-5; 8 bases align to TRBD2. The V and J ends lost 0 bases and 1 base, in that order; junction bases with no gene match: 14. The germline CDR1 and CDR2 sequences are SGDLS and YYNGEE. This CDR3 spans 19 amino acids. In DNA, the CDR3 is TGTGCCAGCAGCGTAGACTGGGGCGTGGCTAGCGGGCTCCAAGAGACCCAGTACTTC. This sequence encodes CASSVDWGVASGLQETQYF.